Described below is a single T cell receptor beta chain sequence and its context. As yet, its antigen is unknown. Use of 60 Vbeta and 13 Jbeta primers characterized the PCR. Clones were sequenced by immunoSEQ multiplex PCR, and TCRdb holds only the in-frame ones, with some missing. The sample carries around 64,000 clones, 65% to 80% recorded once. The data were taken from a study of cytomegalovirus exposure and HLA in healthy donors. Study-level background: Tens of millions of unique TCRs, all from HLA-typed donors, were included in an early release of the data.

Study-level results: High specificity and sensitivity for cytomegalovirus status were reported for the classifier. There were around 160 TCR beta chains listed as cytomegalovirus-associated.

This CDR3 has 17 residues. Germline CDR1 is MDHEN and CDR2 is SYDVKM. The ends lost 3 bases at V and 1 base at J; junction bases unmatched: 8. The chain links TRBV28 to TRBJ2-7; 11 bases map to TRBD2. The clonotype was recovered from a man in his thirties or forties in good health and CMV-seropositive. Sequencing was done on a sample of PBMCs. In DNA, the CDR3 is TGTGCCAGCAGTTTTAGCGGGGGGGGCGTCGGGTCCTACGAGCAGTACTTC. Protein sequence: CASSFSGGGVGSYEQYF.